Reported below is one T cell receptor (beta chain). The target antigen is unknown. The method was immunoSEQ multiplex PCR; TCRdb's version includes in-frame clones alone and lacks a portion of them. The data show over 2 million clones, 85% to 95% seen once. This sample stems from a study of shared clonotypes between healthy human individuals. Notes on the study in general: Roughly 5% of naive CD4 clonotypes were common to a few donors. The genetic and exposure-history diversity represented was limited by few donors. Generally, naive subsets came out with larger estimated richness than memory subsets.

V was shortened by 6 bases and J by 4 bases, with 19 bases between the two germline ends. There are 15 residues in the CDR3. The germline V gene encodes CDR1 SGHAT and CDR2 FQNNGV. The source material was naive CD4+ T cells sorted from blood. The subset is: CD45RA+ positively selected. This TCR was recovered from a man aged 18 to 30 in good health. The V and J genes are TRBV11-2 and TRBJ2-7; D might be TRBD2 (6 bases). CDR3 sequence reads: CASRPLRERVYEQYF. The CDR3 nucleotides read TGTGCCAGCAGGCCCCTCCGGGAGCGAGTTTACGAGCAGTACTTC.